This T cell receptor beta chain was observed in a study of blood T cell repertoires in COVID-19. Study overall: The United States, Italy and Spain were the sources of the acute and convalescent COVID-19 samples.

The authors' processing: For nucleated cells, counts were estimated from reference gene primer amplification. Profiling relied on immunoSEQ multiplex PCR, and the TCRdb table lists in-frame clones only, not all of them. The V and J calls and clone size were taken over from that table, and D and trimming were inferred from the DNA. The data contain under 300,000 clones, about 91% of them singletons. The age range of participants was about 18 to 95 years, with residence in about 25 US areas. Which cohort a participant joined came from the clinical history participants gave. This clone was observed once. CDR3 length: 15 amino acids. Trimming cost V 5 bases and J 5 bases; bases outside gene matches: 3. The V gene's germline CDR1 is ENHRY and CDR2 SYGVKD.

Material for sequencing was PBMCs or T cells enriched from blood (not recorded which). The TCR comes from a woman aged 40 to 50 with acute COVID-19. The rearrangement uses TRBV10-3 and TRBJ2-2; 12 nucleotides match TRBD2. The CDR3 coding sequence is TGTGCCATCAGTCCGACTAGCGGGAGTACCGGGGAGCTGTTTTTT. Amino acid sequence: CAISPTSGSTGELFF.